Presented here are 14 T cell receptor beta chains from one specimen sequenced in a study of cytomegalovirus exposure and HLA in healthy donors. Clones were sequenced by immunoSEQ multiplex PCR, and TCRdb holds only the in-frame ones, with some missing. The profile shows about 140,000 clones, about nine tenths of them singletons. Sequenced input: PBMCs. The origin of the receptors is a man aged 18 to 30 in good health and CMV-seronegative.

This clone showed up many times. This chain connects TRBV5-5 to TRBJ1-2; D is ambiguous. The CDR3 covers 13 residues. The V end lost 2 bases, the J end lost 0 bases, and 5 bases lay between the germline ends. CDR1 and CDR2 from the germline V gene are SGHKS and YYEKEE (reference sequence). DNA of the CDR3: TGTGCCAGCAGCTTAAAGCCTAACTATGGCTACACCTTC. It specifies CASSLKPNYGYTF.

The chain couples TRBV14 to TRBJ2-7; D not certain. V lost 5 bases to trimming and J lost 1 base, with 9 bases between them. Germline CDR1 SGHDN, CDR2 FVKESK. The CDR3 has 13 residues. CDR3 residues: CASSVRRSYEQYF. The CDR3 bases are TGTGCCAGCAGCGTGAGAAGATCCTACGAGCAGTACTTC.

This CDR3 is CASRRQGDTGELFF. The CDR3 DNA reads TGCGCCAGCAGACGACAGGGCGACACCGGGGAGCTGTTTTTT. The chain carries TRBV5-1 and TRBJ2-2; TRBD1 agrees at 7 bases. Germline V CDR1 and CDR2: SGHRS, YFSETQ. Unmatched junction bases numbered 4, after V lost 5 bases and J lost 3 bases. The CDR3 covers 14 residues. Filled out from reference TRBV5-1 and TRBJ2-2, the complete variable domain reads KAGVTQTPRYLIKTRGQQVTLSCSPISGHRSVSWYQQTPGQGLQFLFEYFSETQRNKGNFPGRFSGRQFSNSRSEMNVSTLELGDSALYLCASRRQGDTGELFFGEGSRLTVL.

This clone was observed a handful of times. This rearrangement joins TRBV11-2 to TRBJ1-2; D is undetermined. V was clipped by 2 bases and J by 0 bases, with 4 bases between them. The CDR3 has 13 residues. CDR1 is SGHAT, CDR2 FQNNGV, per germline. This CDR3 is CASSLKPNYGYTF. The CDR3 DNA reads TGTGCCAGCAGCTTAAAGCCTAACTATGGCTACACCTTC.

The rearrangement uses TRBV6-5 and TRBJ2-1, with D perhaps matching TRBD2 (5 bases). From germline, CDR1 is MNHEY and CDR2 SVGAGI. V lost 0 bases and J lost 10, with 13 bases in between. This CDR3 has 14 amino acids. The CDR3 is CASSYSKSGGEQFF. The DNA of the CDR3 is TGTGCCAGCAGTTACTCGAAAAGCGGCGGGGAGCAGTTCTTC.

The rearrangement links TRBV25-1 to TRBJ2-6; possibly TRBD2 for D (6 bases). Germline CDR1 is MGHDK and CDR2 is SYGVNS. With 5 bases removed from V and 2 bases from J, the gap between germline ends came to 13 bases. The CDR3 runs to 16 residues. The CDR3 DNA sequence: TGTGCCAGCAGTCCTAGGAGGGGTACTGGGGCCAACGTCCTGACTTTC. Its translation: CASSPRRGTGANVLTF.

This clone was seen more than once but under ten times. This chain joins TRBV30 and TRBJ2-7, with 9 bases fitting TRBD2. V lost 1 base, J lost 11 bases, and 9 bases stayed unmatched. Germline CDR1 is GTSNPN and CDR2 is SVGIG (reference sequence). This CDR3 spans 13 amino acids. This CDR3 reads CAWSGAGGPTEYF. The CDR3 bases are TGTGCCTGGAGTGGGGCGGGAGGGCCGACCGAGTACTTC. The full variable domain, with the rest looked up from reference TRBV30 and TRBJ2-7, is SQTIHQWPATLVQPVGSPLSLECTVEGTSNPNLYWYRQAAGRGLQLLFYSVGIGQISSEVPQNLSASRPQDRQFILSSKKLLLSDSGFYLCAWSGAGGPTEYFGPGTRLTVT.

This rearrangement joins TRBV19 to TRBJ2-1; 7 bases fit TRBD1. V was pared by 6 bases and J by 8 bases, with 7 bases of the junction left unmatched. CDR3 length: 13 amino acids. The V gene's germline CDR1 is LNHDA and CDR2 SQIVND (reference sequence). DNA for the CDR3: TGTGCCAGTAGAGTCACAGGGGTGGATGAGCAGTTCTTC. It specifies CASRVTGVDEQFF.

The rearrangement joins TRBV6-1 to TRBJ2-5, with a weak D call TRBD1 (6 bases). Germline CDR1 and CDR2: MNHNS and SASEGT. The length of the CDR3 is 13 residues. Trimming took 5 bases from V and 4 from J, leaving 11 bases between them. CDR3 amino acids: CASSPDRTETQYF. The CDR3 coding sequence is TGTGCCAGCAGTCCGGACAGAACAGAGACCCAGTACTTC.

The CDR3 spells CASSGTAYEQYF. CDR3 nucleotides: TGTGCCAGCAGTGGGACAGCCTACGAGCAGTACTTC. The chain employs TRBV6-5 and TRBJ2-7, with 7 bases lining up with TRBD1. V trimming: 5 bases; J trimming: 2 bases; junction bases outside the gene matches: 0. CDR1 and CDR2 (germline): MNHEY, SVGAGI. The CDR3 sequence is 12 residues long.

The rearrangement links TRBV28 to TRBJ1-1; 7 bases align to TRBD1. J lost 0 bases, V lost 4 bases, and 8 bases had no gene match. The CDR3 loop spans 16 amino acids. In germline, CDR1 is MDHEN, CDR2 SYDVKM. The CDR3 region has the DNA TGTGCCAGCAGTTGGGGGTGGGACAGTATGAACACTGAAGCTTTCTTT. Residues: CASSWGWDSMNTEAFF.

This clone was recorded only once. The rearrangement uses TRBV4-3 and TRBJ1-1; D is perhaps TRBD1 (6 bases). Germline CDR1 is LGHNA and CDR2 is YSLEER. V was shortened by 6 bases and J by 0 bases, with 14 bases between the two germline ends. This CDR3 is built from 15 residues. CDR3 sequence reads: CASSVHGGMNTEAFF. The CDR3 bases are TGCGCCAGCAGTGTACATGGGGGCATGAACACTGAAGCTTTCTTT.

The V and J genes are TRBV18 and TRBJ2-1; weak D call: TRBD1 (6 bases). This CDR3 is built from 15 residues. Germline CDR1 is KGHSH and CDR2 is LQKENI. V lost 1 base and J lost 6, with 13 bases in between. Written as DNA, the CDR3 is TGTGCCAGCTCACCACAACATAACAGGGTCAATGAGCAGTTCTTC. It is translated as CASSPQHNRVNEQFF.

The J gene is TRBJ2-5, the V gene TRBV2; 7 bases are a match to TRBD1. Germline-derived CDR1 and CDR2 are SNHLY and FYNNEI. With V trimmed by 6 bases and J by 4 bases, 14 bases remained unmatched. The CDR3 is 16 amino acids. Here the CDR3 reads CASRGTQGSSVETQYF. The CDR3 nucleotides are TGTGCCAGCAGGGGAACACAGGGGTCGAGCGTAGAGACCCAGTACTTC.